This T cell receptor beta chain was captured in a study of blood T cells in healthy people across ages. The CDR3 has 15 amino acids. Then a second PCR, running roughly 7 to 11 cycles, was carried out with a sample-barcoded 5' primer and a J-beta primer mix. Via MiXCR, TCRdb re-called the 5' RACE reads, giving one row per CDR3 protein. The sample has hundreds of thousands of distinct CDR3 sequences; approximately 53% are singletons. This sequence was found in a man aged 35 to 55 in good health. The rearrangement uses TRBV21-1 and TRBJ1-2. TRBV21-1 is a recognized pseudogene. Material: blood. The CDR3 nucleotides are TGTGCCAGCAGCGAAAAGGATACCACTAACTATGGCTACACCTTC. This codes for CASSEKDTTNYGYTF.